These T cell receptor beta chains were read from a single sample in a study of spatial heterogeneity in lung cancer. One entry per CDR3 protein, called by TCRdb with MiXCR from the 5' RACE reads. Among around 15,000 distinct CDR3 sequences, 7.9% were seen once, and the ten largest hold 33%. The sample consisted of PBMCs, taken at surgery. The receptors come from a female donor with early-stage non-small cell lung cancer. Both conserved end residues are part of each CDR3. Fields, in order: clone size, D gene, V gene, J gene, CDR3 DNA, CDR3 protein. A D gene is named only where the DNA matches it firmly. Size is omitted from some rows. Given values are once, few, many or a class for expanded clones.

few	TRBD1	TRBV28	TRBJ2-7	TGTGCCAGCAGGTCGCAGGGGGCCTCCTCCTACGAGCAGTACTTC	CASRSQGASSYEQYF
.	TRBD1	TRBV7-2	TRBJ2-3	TGTGCCAGCAGCTTAGTCGCAGGGGGCAAGGATACGCAGTATTTT	CASSLVAGGKDTQYF
few	TRBD2	TRBV6-5	TRBJ2-3	TGTGCCAGCAGAAGACTAGCGGGAGGTGATACGCAGTATTTT	CASRRLAGGDTQYF
many	.	TRBV6-6	TRBJ1-5	TGTGCCAGCAGTTACGGCCAGGGGTTCAATCAGCCCCAGCATTTT	CASSYGQGFNQPQHF
.	TRBD2	TRBV7-6	TRBJ2-5	TGTGCCAGCAGTCAACTAGCGGGGGGGTCAGAGACCCAGTACTTC	CASSQLAGGSETQYF
many	.	TRBV29-1	TRBJ1-4	TGCAGCGTTGCCGCAACTAATGAAAAACTGTTTTTT	CSVAATNEKLFF
many	.	TRBV28	TRBJ2-7	TGTGCCAGCAGTTCCCGACCGTTATACGAGCAGTACTTC	CASSSRPLYEQYF
many	TRBD2	TRBV27	TRBJ2-1	TGTGCCAGCAGTTTATTTTCCGGGGGGGTAGGCAATGAGCAGTTCTTC	CASSLFSGGVGNEQFF
many	.	TRBV7-9	TRBJ2-7	TGTGCCAGCAGCCGTAGAGGGGACGAGCAGTACTTC	CASSRRGDEQYF
many	.	TRBV28	TRBJ1-3	TGTGCCAGCAGTAACCTTCAGGCATCGGCTGGAAACACCATATATTTT	CASSNLQASAGNTIYF
many	.	TRBV19	TRBJ1-1	TGTGCCAGTAGTTCTTCCGGGTCCCGGGGGAGAGCTTTCTTT	CASSSSGSRGRAFF
few	.	TRBV13	TRBJ2-3	TGTGCCAGCAGTCCTGCTACCGGGGGGCCCTCAGATACGCAGTATTTT	CASSPATGGPSDTQYF
many	TRBD1	TRBV18	TRBJ2-3	TGTGCCAGCTGCCCGGTTACAGGGGGCGCTGATACGCAGTATTTT	CASCPVTGGADTQYF
many	TRBD1	TRBV24-1	TRBJ2-2	TGTGCCACCAGGGGACAGGGGGCGACCGGGGAGCTGTTTTTT	CATRGQGATGELFF
.	.	TRBV7-3	TRBJ2-5	TGTGCCAGCAGCTTAACCCCTCAAGAGACCCAGTACTTC	CASSLTPQETQYF
many	.	TRBV7-9	TRBJ2-2	TGTGCCAGCAGCTTTTTGAACACCGGGGAGCTGTTTTTT	CASSFLNTGELFF
many	TRBD2	TRBV27	TRBJ2-5	TGTGCCAGCAGTTTGCTAGCGGGGGGCCAAGAGACCCAGTACTTC	CASSLLAGGQETQYF
many	.	TRBV12-3/TRBV12-4	TRBJ2-2	TGTGCCAGCAGCCGAGACCCCCGCAGGGACGGGGAGCTGTTTTTT	CASSRDPRRDGELFF
many	TRBD2	TRBV11-2	TRBJ2-1	TGTGCCAGCAAGGGCGGGGGGGATGAGCAGTTCTTC	CASKGGGDEQFF
many	TRBD1	TRBV7-7	TRBJ2-5	TGTGCTAGCGGACAGGGCCTTCAAGAGACCCAGTACTTC	CASGQGLQETQYF
few	.	TRBV27	TRBJ2-5	TGTGCCAGCATCAGGTCTGGAGACGGAGAGACCCAGTACTTC	CASIRSGDGETQYF
many	TRBD2	TRBV3-1	TRBJ2-5	TGTGCCAGCAGCTGGACTAGCGGGAAAGAGACCCAGTACTTC	CASSWTSGKETQYF
.	TRBD1	TRBV25-1	TRBJ1-5	TGTGCCAGCAGTGGGCTCACAGGGGCTCAGCCCCAGCATTTT	CASSGLTGAQPQHF
many	TRBD1	TRBV12-3/TRBV12-4	TRBJ2-7	TGTGCCAGCAGGGGACAGGGGATTGCCTACGAGCAGTACTTC	CASRGQGIAYEQYF
many	.	TRBV28	TRBJ1-1	TGTGCCAGCATCACGGGGGGGCCGAACACTGAAGCTTTCTTT	CASITGGPNTEAFF
many	.	TRBV5-5	TRBJ1-2	TGTGCCAGCAGCTTTGCAGGCAACTATGGCTACACCTTC	CASSFAGNYGYTF
many	.	TRBV12-5	TRBJ1-3	TGTGCTAGTGCCTTGGGGGAAGGCTCTGGAAACACCATATATTTT	CASALGEGSGNTIYF
many	.	TRBV5-4	TRBJ1-2	TGTGCCAGCAGAAAAAAAACAGGGTTAAGTGGCTACACCTTC	CASRKKTGLSGYTF
.	.	TRBV6-2/TRBV6-3	TRBJ2-3	TGTGCCAGCAGTGTCGGGCGGGGCCTGGCAGATACGCAGTATTTT	CASSVGRGLADTQYF
many	TRBD2	TRBV7-2	TRBJ2-5	TGTGCCAGCAGCCTCGGGACTAGCAAGGGGGAGACCCAGTACTTC	CASSLGTSKGETQYF
few	.	TRBV6-6	TRBJ1-5	TGTGCCAGCACCTCACAGGAGCAGCCCCAGCATTTT	CASTSQEQPQHF
many	TRBD1	TRBV11-2	TRBJ2-6	TGTGCCAGCAGCTTAGATTTGGACAGGACTGGGGCCAACGTCCTGACTTTC	CASSLDLDRTGANVLTF
many	TRBD2	TRBV20-1	TRBJ2-3	TGCAGTGCTGGGGTGCGGGAGAAGGGTACAGATACGCAGTATTTT	CSAGVREKGTDTQYF